This TCR beta chain was obtained from a study of CD8+CD57+ T cells in acquired aplastic anemia (dated by TCRdb to 2017 to 2018). Background on the whole study: Extracted DNA from sorted CD4+ and CD8+ cells averaged approximately 3 ug, ranging from roughly 0.2 to 30 ug. A CD8+CD57+ expansion meant a frequency higher than the mean frequency seen in healthy subjects. Broad study findings and their caveats: Roughly 30 CD8+ CDR3 sequences were found to be shared between patients and controls, but these sequences appeared to be highly expressed in patients and within the immunodominant clones of the patients. Between patients and healthy controls, no significant difference in CD8+ Simpson's diversity was found (P=0.060).

Only one count was recorded for this clonotype. The antigen this receptor binds is unknown. No per-base quality is available; no much larger clone lies one base away. Support from one read is weak. The patients picked for sequencing were ones in whom flow cytometry had shown an expansion of CD8+CD57+ cells. Every patient had severe acquired aplastic anemia, diagnosed using the International Study of Aplastic Anemia and Agranulocytosis and Camitta criteria. Patients had received no therapy at the time of blood sampling. In this study, sorted CD4+ and CD8+ T cells from the blood of healthy subjects and of severe aplastic anemia patients had their TCR repertoires deep-sequenced. Patients were enrolled in the USA under clinicaltrials.gov protocols 00001620, 01623167, 00001397, 00071045, 00081523 and 00961064. Ficoll-Paque density gradient centrifugation was used to isolate peripheral blood mononuclear cells. Before DNA extraction, CD4+ and CD8+ T cells were sorted with FACS or magnetic beads.

TCR beta VDJ combination and CDR3 sequence profiling used genomic DNA as the template. TCR repertoire sequencing was run on an Illumina HiSeq 2000. In the original analysis: Repertoire assessment relied on Simpson's diversity index, CDR3 size and DJ length profiles, and TRBV/TRBJ rearrangement plots. The immunodominant clone was defined as the most abundant DNA sequence in deep sequencing data. CDR3 amino acid sequences were screened for sharing across subjects and were compared with published repertoires and the VDJdb database. The public sequencing data were trimmed at Q25 with fastp and processed into clonotypes with MiXCR by TCRdb, which kept only in-frame beta chains. Entries that share a CDR3 protein sequence are merged under the most common genes and DNA. In this record, the V and J calls reflect TCRdb's handling and not the investigators' own analysis. This sample comprises about 200,000 distinct CDR3 sequences, roughly 50% of them detected only once. The ten most abundant clones make up less than 20% of the sample.

The germline V gene (reference sequence) specifies LNHDA as CDR1 and SQIVND as CDR2. Trimming removed 8 bases from V and 0 bases from J, leaving 11 bases between the germline ends. The CDR3, cysteine through phenylalanine, is 14 amino acids long. Here the CDR3 DNA is all that survives: 42 bases in frame from base 1. The sequence joins TRBV19 to TRBJ1-3, with no confident D gene call. This sequence originates from a human donor with aplastic anemia. The specimen sequenced was sorted CD4+, CD8+, or CD8+CD57+ T cells (not recorded which) from PBMCs. The CDR3 here reads CASGELTSGNTIYF. The DNA sequence reads TGTGCCAGTGGGGAGCTTACCTCTGGAAACACCATATATTTT.